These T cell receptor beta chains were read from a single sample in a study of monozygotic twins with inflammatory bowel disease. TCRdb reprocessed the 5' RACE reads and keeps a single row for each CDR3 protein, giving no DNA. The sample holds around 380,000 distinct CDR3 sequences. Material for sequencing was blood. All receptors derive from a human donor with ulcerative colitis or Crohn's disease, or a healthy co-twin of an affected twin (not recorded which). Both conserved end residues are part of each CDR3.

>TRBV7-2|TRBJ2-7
CASSLFRTYEQYF
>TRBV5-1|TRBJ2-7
CASSLDGTGVFEQYF
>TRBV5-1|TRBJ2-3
CASSLAIQARTDTQYF
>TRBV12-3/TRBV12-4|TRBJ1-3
CASRAPGGGNTIYF
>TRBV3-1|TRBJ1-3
CASSHGARGSGNTIYF
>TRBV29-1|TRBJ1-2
CSVLDRAYNYGYTF
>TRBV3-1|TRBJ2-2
CASSRTSANTGELFF
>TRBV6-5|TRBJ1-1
CASTLKGGTEAFF
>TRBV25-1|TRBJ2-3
CASSMRGVRTDTQYF
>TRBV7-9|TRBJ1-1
CASTSTGGLEAFF
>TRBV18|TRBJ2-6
CASSPPGTASSGANVLTF
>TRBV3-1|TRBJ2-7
CASSPGGVSYEQYF
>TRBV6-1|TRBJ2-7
CASSPWTGLSYEQYF
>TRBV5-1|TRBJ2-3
CASSLEGSGGAGDTQYF
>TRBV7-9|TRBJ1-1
CASSYRDRGAFF
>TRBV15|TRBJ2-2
CATSKDGENTGELFF
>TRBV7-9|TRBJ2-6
CASSLQVAGANVLTF
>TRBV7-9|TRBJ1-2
CASSLEEGAKTF
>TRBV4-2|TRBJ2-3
CASSQEAPRVPRTDTQYF
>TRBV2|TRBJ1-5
CASSEQGHNQPQHF
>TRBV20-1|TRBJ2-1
CSGLGVLLSYNEQFF
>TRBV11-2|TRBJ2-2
CASRRGTLRTGELFF
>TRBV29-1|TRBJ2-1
CSAPGQGVEQFF
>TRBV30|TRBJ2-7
CAWSVRVQGFFGYEQYF
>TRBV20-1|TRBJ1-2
CSANGEGGSYGYTF
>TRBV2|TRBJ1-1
CASRMGRARAFF
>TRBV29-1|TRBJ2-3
CSGDGTVGTDTQYF
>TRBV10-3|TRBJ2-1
CAISYGTSESSYNEQFF
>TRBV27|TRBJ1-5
CASGDRYRNQPQHF
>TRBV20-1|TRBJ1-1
CSAKGTTNTEAFF
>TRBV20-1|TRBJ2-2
CSAPTGLANTGELFF
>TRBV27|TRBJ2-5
CASSLRDRFGETQYF
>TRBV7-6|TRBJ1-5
CASSLGGEGEPQHF
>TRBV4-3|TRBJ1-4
CASSQDQAGVWKLFF
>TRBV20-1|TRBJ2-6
CSARDRVTGANVLTF
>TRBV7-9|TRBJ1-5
CASSSQGGFNQPQHF
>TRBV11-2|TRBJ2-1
CASSLGLGNNEQFF
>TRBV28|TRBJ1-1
CASSSTFLTQRESQAFF
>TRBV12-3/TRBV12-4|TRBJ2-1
CASSYGTGDEQFF
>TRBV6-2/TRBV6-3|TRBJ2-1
CASRAPGSRYAQFF
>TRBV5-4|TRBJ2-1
CASSSGTSHNEQFF
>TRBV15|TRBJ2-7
CATSRDLGNYEQYF
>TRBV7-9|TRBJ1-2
CASSQSDRAKNYGYTF
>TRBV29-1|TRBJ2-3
CSVAARTSSSTDTQYF
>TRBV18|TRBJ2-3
CASSPQGADTQYF
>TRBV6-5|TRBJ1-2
CASSYWLDRLTNYGYTF
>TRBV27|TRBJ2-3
CASSFDRVGTDTQYF
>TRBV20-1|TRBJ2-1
CSARGTSVAYNEQFF
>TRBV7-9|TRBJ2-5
CASSPRTSLETQYF
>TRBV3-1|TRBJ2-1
CASSQGGTVFLFEQFF
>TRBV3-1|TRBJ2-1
CASSYTGAYNEQFF
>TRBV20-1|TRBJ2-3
CSARDTTRTDTQYF
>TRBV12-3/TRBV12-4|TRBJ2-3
CASSLRIGTSTDTQYF
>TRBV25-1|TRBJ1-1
CASIGVGNTEAFF
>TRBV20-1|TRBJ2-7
CSASLTPGGNYEQYF
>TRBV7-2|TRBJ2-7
CASSLAWAYEQYF
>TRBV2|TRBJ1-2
CASMGPRVDGYTF
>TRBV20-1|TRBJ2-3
CSAPEWVAAMGDTQYF